This T cell receptor beta chain was recorded in a study of blood T cell repertoires in COVID-19. Across the whole study: COVID-19 samples from acute and convalescent phases originated in the United States, Italy and Spain.

Across under 25 US areas, participants ranged in age from 18 to 89 years. Assignment of participants to cohorts was predicated upon participant-reported clinical history. TCRdb's table, derived via immunoSEQ multiplex PCR, lists solely in-frame clones and lacks some. This table has a few hundred thousand clones, roughly 91% appearing once. Germline V gives CDR1 LNHNV, CDR2 YYDKDF (reference sequence). The V end was cut by 1 base, the J end by 10 bases, with 14 bases between. The CDR3 spans 15 residues. The chain couples TRBV15 to TRBJ1-6; maybe TRBD1 (6 bases). The specimen sequenced was PBMCs or T cells enriched from blood (not recorded which). The receptor was isolated from a woman under 30 who had recovered from COVID-19. In DNA, the CDR3 is TGTGCCACCAGCAGAGTGCCGGGACAACTATCACCCCTCCACTTT. Protein sequence: CATSRVPGQLSPLHF.